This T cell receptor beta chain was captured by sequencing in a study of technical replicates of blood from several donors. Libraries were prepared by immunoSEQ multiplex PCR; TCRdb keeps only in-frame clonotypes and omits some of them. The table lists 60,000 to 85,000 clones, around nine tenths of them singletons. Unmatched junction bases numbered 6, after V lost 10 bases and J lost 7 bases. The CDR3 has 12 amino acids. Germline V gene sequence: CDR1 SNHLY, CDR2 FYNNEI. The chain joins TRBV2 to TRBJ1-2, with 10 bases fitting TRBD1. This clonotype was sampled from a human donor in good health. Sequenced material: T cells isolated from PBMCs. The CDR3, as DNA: TGTGCCACAGAACGACAGGGGGCTGGCTACACCTTC. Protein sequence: CATERQGAGYTF.